This T cell receptor (beta chain) was identified in a study of shared clonotypes between healthy human individuals. The study's findings and limits: Richness estimates generally favored naive over memory subsets. The four-donor shared clonotypes exceeded non-shared clonotypes in generation probability, with non-shared ones scoring lower.

Points on this clone: Antigen: not known.

Genomic DNA per cell subset filled all wells of several immunoSEQ plates. Sequenced by immunoSEQ multiplex PCR; TCRdb stores in-frame clones only, minus some. The repertoire holds under 1 million clones, about 96% seen once, with less than 0.25% in the top ten. Germline CDR1 is LNHNV and CDR2 is YYDKDF (reference sequence). This CDR3 is 16 amino acids long. V was trimmed by 3 bases and J by 8 bases, leaving 19 bases between them. CD8 cells regarded as naive lacked CD45RO, were positively chosen for CCR7, and omitted terminally differentiated effector memory CD45RA+ cells. Sequencing was performed on naive CD8+ T cells sorted from blood. This chain joins TRBV15 and TRBJ1-4; D might be TRBD1 (6 bases). The receptor's source is a young man in good health. The chain's CDR3 is CATSSPHTPTGEKLFF. The CDR3 DNA follows: TGTGCCACCAGCAGCCCACATACCCCCACAGGGGAAAAACTGTTTTTT.